The 19 T cell receptor beta chains given below trace back to one sample, sequenced in a study of CD8+ T cells in alopecia areata. Treatment: oral pan-JAK inhibitor, 5-10 mg twice daily. Extraction and reverse transcription of RNA yielded cDNA as the sequencing template. Using immunoSEQ multiplex PCR, the repertoire was profiled, and TCRdb retains in-frame clones only, with some absent. The table has fewer than 250,000 clones, over 55% seen once. The sample consisted of CD4+ T cells sorted from blood, taken at week 24, from a patient treated with tofacitinib. The receptors derive from a human donor with alopecia areata.

The J gene is TRBJ1-5, the V gene TRBV4-3, with TRBD1 identical over 9 bases. J was trimmed by 3 bases and V by 2 bases; bases with no gene match: 2. The germline CDR1 and CDR2 sequences are LGHNA and YSLEER. This CDR3 has 15 residues. The CDR3 DNA sequence: TGCGCCAGCAGCCAAACAGGGGGCATCAATCAGCCCCAGCATTTT. This sequence encodes CASSQTGGINQPQHF.

V and J are TRBV14 and TRBJ1-4; D perhaps matches TRBD1 (5 bases). This CDR3 is built from 13 residues. With 1 base removed from V and 16 bases from J, the gap between germline ends came to 16 bases. CDR1 SGHDN and CDR2 FVKESK come from the germline V gene. CDR3 sequence: CASSQGPPGVPFF. In nucleotides, the CDR3 is TGTGCCAGCAGCCAAGGGCCCCCGGGGGTTCCGTTTTTT.

In this sample, this clone turned up a few times. The CDR3: CATSRGQGFEKLFF. The CDR3 DNA follows: TGTGCCACCAGCAGAGGCCAGGGTTTTGAAAAACTGTTTTTT. The chain employs TRBV15 and TRBJ1-4; weak D call: TRBD1 (5 bases). Germline CDR1 LNHNV, CDR2 YYDKDF (reference sequence). The CDR3 runs to 14 residues. The V end was cut by 1 base, the J end by 7 bases, with 10 bases between.

The CDR3 DNA reads TGTGCCAGCAGTACAATGGGGGGCTCCTACGAGCAGTACTTC. Translated, it gives CASSTMGGSYEQYF. This rearrangement joins TRBV11-2 to TRBJ2-7, with D possibly being TRBD2 (6 bases). Germline V gene lookup returns CDR1 SGHAT and CDR2 FQNNGV. Deletions cut 6 bases from V and 0 bases from J, with 12 bases between. CDR3 length: 14 residues.

The genes are TRBV5-6 and TRBJ2-5, with D possibly being TRBD1 or TRBD2 (5 bases each). CDR1 is SGHDT, CDR2 YYEEEE, per germline. The CDR3 is 16 amino acids. Deletions cut 6 bases from V and 1 base from J, with 19 bases between. CDR3 region: CASTPLGTAFQETQYF. For the CDR3, the DNA is TGTGCCAGCACCCCCCTCGGGACCGCCTTCCAAGAGACCCAGTACTTC.

A remark on this clone: At one boundary the junction diverges from the germline segment, which might be a read error. The chain employs TRBV14 and TRBJ2-7, with D hard to call. The CDR3 contains 14 residues. Looked up from germline, CDR1 is SGHDN and CDR2 is FVKESK. The CDR3 nucleotides are TGTGCCAGCAGCCAACTGGTGGGCTCCAACGAGCAGTACTTC. Protein product: CASSQLVGSNEQYF.

This chain connects TRBV7-2 to TRBJ2-3; possibly TRBD2 for D (6 bases). The CDR3 runs 16 residues. Trimming left V 5 bases short and J 4 bases short, with 19 bases between. Germline lookup yields CDR1 SGHTA and CDR2 FQGNSA. The CDR3 region is CASSPQASVRPDTQYF. DNA of the CDR3: TGTGCCAGCAGCCCCCAGGCTAGCGTACGCCCAGATACGCAGTATTTT.

This chain uses TRBV9 with TRBJ2-7; perhaps D is TRBD1 or TRBD2 (6 bases each). V lost 0 bases and J lost 7, with 14 bases in between. Germline V gene lookup returns CDR1 SGDLS and CDR2 YYNGEE. This CDR3 has 14 residues. DNA of the CDR3: TGTGCCAGCAGCGTAGGTGGGGGGCAGACGGAGCAGTACTTC. Translation: CASSVGGGQTEQYF.

The chain links TRBV29-1 to TRBJ1-1; unclear D gene. Trimming took off 5 bases at V and 5 bases at J, with 12 bases between the two ends. The CDR3 consists of 12 residues. The germline V gene encodes CDR1 SQVTM and CDR2 ANQGSEA. CDR3 DNA: TGCAGCGTTAAAAAGTCCCGGACTGAAGCTTTCTTT. Translation gives CSVKKSRTEAFF. The variable domain in full, completed from reference TRBV29-1 and TRBJ1-1, reads SAVISQKPSRDICQRGTSLTIQCQVDSQVTMMFWYRQQPGQSLTLIATANQGSEATYESGFVIDKFPISRPNLTFSTLTVSNMSPEDSSIYLCSVKKSRTEAFFGQGTRLTVV.

This chain joins TRBV7-3 and TRBJ2-3, with 8 bases matching TRBD1. Germline V gene lookup returns CDR1 SGHTA and CDR2 FQGTGA. Trimming at V came to 8 bases and at J to 2 bases, leaving 6 bases not matched to a gene. The CDR3 spans 14 residues. CDR3 residues: CASSAQGATDTQYF. DNA of the CDR3: TGTGCCAGCTCGGCCCAGGGGGCCACAGATACGCAGTATTTT.

The gene calls are TRBV5-6 and TRBJ1-1, with unresolved D. Per the germline V gene, CDR1 is SGHDT and CDR2 is YYEEEE. The CDR3 contains 12 residues. V lost 0 bases, J lost 6 bases, and 6 bases lay in between. The CDR3 is CASSLVPAEAFF. The CDR3 DNA sequence: TGTGCCAGCAGCTTGGTACCCGCTGAAGCTTTCTTT.

The V gene is TRBV2, the J gene TRBJ2-5; 12 positions agree with TRBD2. Trimming took 7 bases from V and 0 from J; bases not matched to a gene: 9. Germline V gene sequence: CDR1 SNHLY, CDR2 FYNNEI. The CDR3 spans 17 residues. As DNA, the CDR3 is TGTGCCAGCACAGGACTAGCGGGGCCACAAAACCAAGAGACCCAGTACTTC. This gives the protein CASTGLAGPQNQETQYF.

This clone appeared once. The chain is built from TRBV5-6 and TRBJ2-7, with 10 bases identical to TRBD1. The CDR3 length is 16 residues. Per germline, CDR1 SGHDT and CDR2 YYEEEE. Germline trimming cut 3 bases from V and 3 bases from J; bases unmatched to any gene: 9. The CDR3 sequence is CASSSLGTGEDYEQYF. The CDR3 nucleotides read TGTGCCAGCAGCTCCTTAGGGACAGGGGAGGACTACGAGCAGTACTTC.

This clone was seen more than once but under ten times. This sequence joins TRBV9 and TRBJ2-5, with TRBD2 matching 10 bases. The CDR3 covers 17 residues. Germline CDR1 and CDR2: SGDLS and YYNGEE. V was pared by 0 bases and J by 1 base, with 6 bases of the junction left unmatched. The DNA for the CDR3 is TGTGCCAGCAGCGTAGCGGAGCGGGGGGGATCCCAAGAGACCCAGTACTTC. Translating it yields CASSVAERGGSQETQYF.

The chain carries TRBV30 and TRBJ1-1, with D unresolved. Germline V gene sequence: CDR1 GTSNPN, CDR2 SVGIG (reference sequence). This CDR3 region has 13 residues. V was trimmed by 0 bases and J by 3 bases, leaving 8 bases between them. This CDR3 reads CAWSVRRYTEAFF. CDR3 sequence (DNA): TGTGCCTGGAGTGTCCGGCGGTACACTGAAGCTTTCTTT.

The rearrangement joins TRBV29-1 to TRBJ2-2, with TRBD2 matching over 8 bases. From germline, CDR1 is SQVTM and CDR2 ANQGSEA. After removal of 0 bases from V and 6 bases from J, the junction contained 3 bases not matched to a gene. CDR3 length: 14 amino acids. The CDR3 reads CSVEEFSGAGELFF. As DNA, the CDR3 is TGCAGCGTTGAAGAGTTTAGCGGGGCCGGGGAGCTGTTTTTT.

This clone was seen more than once but under ten times. This sequence joins TRBV4-1 and TRBJ2-7; 8 bases align to TRBD1. The CDR3 covers 17 residues. The V segment lost 2 bases and the J segment 5 bases; nucleotides outside the gene matches: 14. In germline, CDR1 is MGHRA, CDR2 YSYEKL. CDR3 amino acids: CASSQQDLTGAYDEQYF. CDR3 sequence (DNA): TGCGCCAGCAGCCAACAAGACCTGACAGGGGCATATGACGAGCAGTACTTC.

This clone was seen only a few times. The J gene is TRBJ2-3, the V gene TRBV5-1; 9 bases align to TRBD1. Trimming at V came to 3 bases and at J to 5 bases, leaving 10 bases not matched to a gene. This CDR3 comprises 16 residues. The germline V gene encodes CDR1 SGHRS and CDR2 YFSETQ. In nucleotides, the CDR3 is TGCGCCAGCAGCTACCAGATGGGACAGGGTGGAGATACGCAGTATTTT. It yields the protein CASSYQMGQGGDTQYF.

This clone has more than one count but fewer than ten. V usage is TRBV29-1 and J usage is TRBJ2-1; D possibly matches TRBD1 or TRBD2 (5 bases each). This CDR3 region has 10 residues. Germline assignment: CDR1 SQVTM and CDR2 ANQGSEA. Trimming removed 7 bases from V and 5 bases from J, with 6 bases in between. The CDR3 region is CSGGNNEQFF. The CDR3 DNA follows: TGCAGCGGGGGGAACAATGAGCAGTTCTTC.